A single sample is the source of the 30 T cell receptor beta chains below, sequenced in a study of blood T cell repertoires in COVID-19. The assay was immunoSEQ multiplex PCR, and TCRdb's table has in-frame clones only and misses some. The table records 350,000 to 400,000 clones, roughly 87% of them present only once. Sequencing was carried out using PBMCs or T cells enriched from blood (not recorded which). The receptors here all came from a woman in her thirties who had recovered from COVID-19.

This sequence joins TRBV28 and TRBJ1-6; 7 positions match TRBD1. The germline V gene has CDR1 MDHEN and CDR2 SYDVKM. The CDR3 has 17 amino acids. V lost 3 bases, J lost 7 bases, and 12 bases stayed unmatched. The CDR3 loop reads CASSLWSPGQQNSPLHF. For the CDR3, the DNA is TGTGCCAGCAGTTTGTGGTCCCCGGGACAGCAGAATTCACCCCTCCACTTT.

The rearrangement uses TRBV19 and TRBJ2-6; D remains unclear. Trimming took off 8 bases at V and 2 bases at J, with 10 bases between the two ends. This CDR3 is 14 amino acids long. CDR1 is LNHDA and CDR2 is SQIVND in the germline V gene (reference sequence). The CDR3 reads CASGPMAGANVLTF. DNA of the CDR3: TGTGCCAGTGGGCCGATGGCTGGGGCCAACGTCCTGACTTTC.

The gene calls are TRBV5-6 and TRBJ1-1; D call uncertain. The V gene's germline CDR1 is SGHDT and CDR2 YYEEEE. There are 11 residues in the CDR3. The germline V and J ends were trimmed by 2 bases and 8 bases, with 7 bases remaining between them. The CDR3: CASSFRQEAFF. DNA of the CDR3: TGTGCCAGCAGCTTCAGACAAGAAGCTTTCTTT.

This rearrangement joins TRBV5-5 to TRBJ1-3, with D unclear. The CDR3 runs 13 residues. The ends were cut back, 2 bases at V and 7 bases at J, with 10 bases in the middle. Germline V gene sequence: CDR1 SGHKS, CDR2 YYEKEE (reference sequence). CDR3 residues: CASSFDAGNTIYF. The CDR3 coding sequence is TGTGCCAGCAGCTTTGACGCGGGGAACACCATATATTTT.

The chain links TRBV7-2 to TRBJ2-1, with TRBD2 matching 10 bases. CDR3 size: 15 residues. Germline V gene data show CDR1 as SGHTA and CDR2 as FQGNSA. Losses at the gene ends were 5 bases for V and 7 bases for J; bases not matched to a gene: 8. CDR3 protein: CASSPIAGGPNEQFF. CDR3 nucleotide sequence: TGTGCCAGCAGCCCCATAGCGGGGGGTCCTAATGAGCAGTTCTTC.

The genes are TRBV12-3 or TRBV12-4 and TRBJ1-1; maybe TRBD1 (5 bases). The V gene lost 4 bases and the J gene lost 10 bases, with 10 bases spanning the gap. CDR3 size: 11 residues. The CDR3 loop is CASSYGGAAFF. Written as DNA, the CDR3 is TGTGCCAGCAGTTACGGCGGGGCAGCTTTCTTT.

This clone was detected only a few times. The chain combines TRBV11-1 with TRBJ2-7, with D perhaps TRBD1 (5 bases). This CDR3 contains 15 residues. CDR1 is SGHAT and CDR2 is FQDESV in the germline V gene (reference sequence). V lost 4 bases to trimming and J lost 2 bases, with 15 bases between them. The CDR3 reads CASSSRQTRTYEQYF. CDR3 nucleotides: TGTGCCAGCAGCTCCAGACAGACTCGAACCTACGAGCAGTACTTC.

A few counts support this clone. The chain carries TRBV13 and TRBJ1-1, with TRBD1 matching 7 bases. Looked up from germline, CDR1 is PRHDT and CDR2 is FYEKMQ (reference sequence). The J segment lost 2 bases and the V segment lost 5 bases, leaving 11 bases of the junction unmatched. This CDR3 spans 16 amino acids. The CDR3 DNA follows: TGTGCCAGCAGCCCTCCGCTTGACAGGGCCAACACTGAAGCTTTCTTT. Amino acid sequence: CASSPPLDRANTEAFF.

The V call is TRBV7-8, the J call TRBJ1-1; 8 nucleotides line up with TRBD1. Looked up from germline, CDR1 is SGHVS and CDR2 is FQNEAQ. This CDR3 has 15 amino acids. After removal of 5 bases from V and 1 base from J, the junction contained 6 bases not matched to a gene. CDR3 DNA: TGTGCCAGCAGCCGAGGGGACAGGAGGAACACTGAAGCTTTCTTT. Protein sequence: CASSRGDRRNTEAFF.

J is TRBJ2-4 and V is TRBV3-1 (or the pseudogene TRBV3-2), with 11 bases that match TRBD2. In germline, CDR1 is LGHDT, CDR2 YNNKEL (reference sequence). The V gene end was trimmed by 1 base and the J gene end by 6 bases; junction bases not matched to a gene: 11. The CDR3 sequence is 18 residues long. In DNA form, the CDR3 reads TGTGCCAGCAGCCAAGCCACCCTACTAGCGGGAGTTGGAAACATTCAGTACTTC. Its translation is CASSQATLLAGVGNIQYF.

Concerning this clone itself: This CDR3 is also generated by other DNA sequences in the sample. The rearrangement uses TRBV27 and TRBJ1-2; maybe TRBD1 (5 bases). Germline V gives CDR1 MNHEY, CDR2 SMNVEV (reference sequence). Trimming took 4 bases from V and 8 from J, leaving 11 bases between them. The CDR3 totals 12 residues. This CDR3 is CASSSGVGGYTF. CDR3 bases: TGTGCCAGCAGTTCGGGGGTTGGGGGCTACACCTTC.

The chain is built from TRBV2 and TRBJ1-5; D is possibly TRBD1 (5 bases). The germline CDR1 and CDR2 sequences are SNHLY and FYNNEI. The CDR3 sequence is 15 residues long. The V end lost 5 bases, the J end lost 0 bases, and 11 bases lay between the germline ends. This CDR3 reads CASSRTPYSNQPQHF. The CDR3 DNA reads TGTGCCAGCAGTAGGACACCTTATAGCAATCAGCCCCAGCATTTT.

The CDR3 protein is CASSLEWGHDKNIQYF. As DNA, the CDR3 is TGTGCCAGCAGCTTAGAATGGGGACATGACAAAAACATTCAGTACTTC. The chain employs TRBV11-2 and TRBJ2-4; maybe TRBD1 (6 bases). In germline, CDR1 is SGHAT, CDR2 FQNNGV. CDR3 length: 16 residues. The V end lost 0 bases, the J end lost 3 bases, and 12 bases lay between the germline ends.

V gene TRBV9 combines with J gene TRBJ1-2; unclear D gene. Per germline, CDR1 SGDLS and CDR2 YYNGEE. The CDR3 spans 15 residues. V was clipped by 4 bases and J by 4 bases, with 17 bases between them. CDR3 DNA: TGTGCCAGCAGCCCACAAGGAACAGTTGGCTATGGCTACACCTTC. Amino acid sequence: CASSPQGTVGYGYTF.

In this sample, this clone turned up once. CDR3 nucleotide sequence: TGTGCCAGCAGTCCGTTCCGGGGTAGGGCAGATACGCAGTATTTT. This sequence encodes CASSPFRGRADTQYF. This chain connects TRBV27 to TRBJ2-3; D may be TRBD2 (5 bases). The germline V gene has CDR1 MNHEY and CDR2 SMNVEV (reference sequence). The CDR3 is made up of 15 amino acids. Deletions cut 5 bases from V and 4 bases from J, with 16 bases between.

This chain uses TRBV6-2 or TRBV6-3 with TRBJ2-7; D not resolved. The germline V and J ends were trimmed by 2 bases and 4 bases, with 6 bases remaining between them. This CDR3 spans 12 amino acids. Per germline, CDR1 MNHEY and CDR2 SVGEGT. The CDR3 loop is CASSYPLYEQYF. The DNA for the CDR3 is TGTGCCAGCAGTTACCCCCTTTACGAGCAGTACTTC.

The V and J genes are TRBV7-2 and TRBJ2-7; 7 positions match TRBD1. CDR3 length: 14 residues. Germline V gene sequence: CDR1 SGHTA, CDR2 FQGNSA. The V and J ends lost 4 bases and 3 bases, in that order; junction bases with no gene match: 6. The CDR3 here is CASSSQGFSYEQYF. CDR3 nucleotide sequence: TGTGCCAGCAGCTCACAGGGGTTCAGCTACGAGCAGTACTTC.

V gene TRBV7-2 combines with J gene TRBJ2-2; weak D call: TRBD2 (5 bases). V was trimmed by 8 bases and J by 4 bases, leaving 20 bases between them. The CDR3 runs to 16 residues. Germline V gene data show CDR1 as SGHTA and CDR2 as FQGNSA. CDR3 sequence reads: CASGLPRATFTGELFF. The CDR3 DNA reads TGTGCCAGCGGACTCCCTCGGGCCACTTTCACCGGGGAGCTGTTTTTT.

The V and J genes are TRBV7-3 and TRBJ2-3, with 11 positions matching TRBD2. Losses at the gene ends were 5 bases for V and 4 bases for J; bases not matched to a gene: 5. The germline gives CDR1 SGHTA, CDR2 FQGTGA. CDR3 length: 15 amino acids. The CDR3 coding sequence is TGTGCCAGCAGCAGTAGCGGGGGGGCCGCAGATACGCAGTATTTT. Residues: CASSSSGGAADTQYF.

The chain combines TRBV30 with TRBJ1-2, with 8 bases identical to TRBD1. V lost 3 bases to trimming and J lost 5 bases; unmatched junction nucleotides: 11. Per germline, CDR1 GTSNPN and CDR2 SVGIG (reference sequence). This CDR3 has 15 residues. CDR3 coding DNA: TGTGCCTGGAGCCAGGGGGCCCGACGGGCGTATGGCTACACCTTC. As protein: CAWSQGARRAYGYTF.

DNA for the CDR3: TGTGCCAGCAGCTTAGCGTCCGGAACAGTCTATGGCTACACCTTC. It yields the protein CASSLASGTVYGYTF. The genes are TRBV7-2 and TRBJ1-2; D uncertain. V was pared by 0 bases and J by 4 bases, with 12 bases between. Germline values: CDR1 SGHTA, CDR2 FQGNSA. This CDR3 has 15 residues.

This clone has a handful of counts. The CDR3 nucleotides read TGTGCCAGCTCACCACTTGGTCAGGGGCCCCGACTCGATGGCTACACCTTC. This translates into CASSPLGQGPRLDGYTF. The V and J genes are TRBV18 and TRBJ1-2; D is possibly TRBD1 (6 bases). CDR3 length: 17 amino acids. With 1 base removed from V and 6 bases from J, the gap between germline ends came to 21 bases. Germline V gene lookup returns CDR1 KGHSH and CDR2 LQKENI.

The chain employs TRBV6-2 or TRBV6-3 and TRBJ2-3; 7 bases are shared with TRBD2. The ends lost 2 bases at V and 1 base at J; junction bases unmatched: 6. In germline, CDR1 is MNHEY, CDR2 SVGEGT. The CDR3 extends over 16 amino acids. In DNA, the CDR3 is TGTGCCAGCAGTTACAATCGGGAGGCCCGCACAGATACGCAGTATTTT. Translated, it gives CASSYNREARTDTQYF.

V usage is TRBV28 and J usage is TRBJ2-7, with 7 bases that match TRBD1. From germline, CDR1 is MDHEN and CDR2 SYDVKM. The CDR3 consists of 15 residues. The V and J ends lost 5 bases and 7 bases, in that order; junction bases with no gene match: 14. CDR3 sequence (DNA): TGTGCCAGCAGTCTACCCGACAGGGTACCCTGGGAGCAGTACTTC. Its protein is CASSLPDRVPWEQYF. The complete variable domain, with remaining parts taken from reference TRBV28 and TRBJ2-7, reads DVKVTQSSRYLVKRTGEKVFLECVQDMDHENMFWYRQDPGLGLRLIYFSYDVKMKEKGDIPEGYSVSREKKERFSLILESASTNQTSMYLCASSLPDRVPWEQYFGPGTRLTVT.

The V gene is TRBV3-1 (or the pseudogene TRBV3-2), the J gene TRBJ1-1, with 10 bases lining up with TRBD1. Looked up from germline, CDR1 is LGHDT and CDR2 is YNNKEL (reference sequence). V lost 6 bases, J lost 3 bases, and 7 bases stayed unmatched. The CDR3 sequence is 15 residues long. CDR3: CASSPTDRGDTEAFF. In nucleotides, the CDR3 is TGTGCCAGCAGTCCGACGGACAGGGGGGACACTGAAGCTTTCTTT.

The chain carries TRBV28 and TRBJ2-7; D might be TRBD2 (6 bases). V lost 6 bases and J 4 bases, leaving 19 bases between the germline ends. In germline, CDR1 is MDHEN, CDR2 SYDVKM. The CDR3 is 15 residues long. The CDR3 protein is CASRPLGTYIYEQYF. CDR3 coding DNA: TGTGCCAGCAGGCCACTAGGGACTTACATATACGAGCAGTACTTC.

This rearrangement joins TRBV7-9 to TRBJ2-1; tentatively, D is TRBD2 (5 bases). Trimming cost V 5 bases and J 0 bases, with 14 bases left between them. This CDR3 has 16 residues. CDR1 and CDR2 (germline): SEHNR, FQNEAQ (reference sequence). CDR3: CASSVVRGSSYNEQFF. CDR3 DNA: TGTGCCAGCAGCGTCGTCCGGGGTAGCTCCTACAATGAGCAGTTCTTC.

This clone came up a few times. This chain joins TRBV7-2 and TRBJ1-5; tentative D call: TRBD1 (5 bases). In germline, CDR1 is SGHTA, CDR2 FQGNSA. The ends were cut back, 1 base at V and 4 bases at J, with 11 bases in the middle. The CDR3 is 15 amino acids. The CDR3 DNA sequence: TGTGCCAGCAGCTTAGAGTCGACAGCTAATCAGCCCCAGCATTTT. Its translation is CASSLESTANQPQHF.

V usage is TRBV15 and J usage is TRBJ1-2, with TRBD1 matching 9 bases. CDR1 is LNHNV, CDR2 YYDKDF, per germline (reference sequence). This CDR3 contains 17 residues. V lost 2 bases, J lost 0 bases, and 7 bases stayed unmatched. In DNA, the CDR3 is TGTGCCACCAGCAGATATGGGACAGGGAGCTCTAACTATGGCTACACCTTC. Its protein is CATSRYGTGSSNYGYTF.

V is TRBV7-8 and J is TRBJ2-3, with 7 bases matching TRBD2. Trimming removed 5 bases from V and 0 bases from J; junction bases left unmatched: 8. CDR1 is SGHVS, CDR2 FQNEAQ, per germline. The CDR3 totals 16 residues. The CDR3 DNA is TGTGCCAGCAGCCGAGGGCGGGGGTTAAGCACAGATACGCAGTATTTT. Translating it yields CASSRGRGLSTDTQYF.